Following are 26 T cell receptor beta chains from one sample sequenced in a study of regulatory T cells in long-lasting Graves disease. Time point here: newly diagnosed GD, antithyroid drugs for less than 3 months. The TCR library was made from RNA that had been extracted from PBMCs in TRIzol. The TCR beta library used iRepertoire HTBI primers with Arm-PCR amplification of CDR3. TCRdb processed the multiplex PCR reads anew with MiXCR; each CDR3 protein has one entry. The table records around 400,000 distinct CDR3 sequences, less than 20% of them present only once. Sequencing used peripheral blood mononuclear cells (PBMCs), obtained at new diagnosis, from a patient treated with antithyroid drugs. The receptors here all came from a female donor with Graves disease.

This clonotype was recorded at least ten times. This chain connects TRBV7-9 to TRBJ2-5; D not resolved. Trimming pared 8 bases from V and 3 bases from J, leaving 10 bases between. In germline, CDR1 is SEHNR, CDR2 FQNEAQ (reference sequence). There are 12 residues in the CDR3. The DNA of the CDR3 is TGTGCCAGCCGAGCCGAAGAAGAGACCCAGTACTTC. Translating gives CASRAEEETQYF.

With respect to this clonotype: A much bigger clone sits one base away, suggesting this may be a read error. The rearrangement uses TRBV6-5 and TRBJ2-1; the match to TRBD1 covers 7 bases. Germline values: CDR1 MNHEY, CDR2 SVGAGI. The CDR3 totals 16 residues. The chain's CDR3 is CAGSLDPDRLYNEQFF. The CDR3 DNA follows: TGTGCCGGCAGTTTGGATCCGGACAGGCTTTACAATGAGCAGTTCTTC.

This clonotype came up many times. This chain joins TRBV11-2 and TRBJ2-2; 15 bases map to TRBD2. The germline gives CDR1 SGHAT, CDR2 FQNNGV. V was pared by 6 bases and J by 5 bases, with 4 bases of the junction left unmatched. The CDR3 loop spans 16 amino acids. The CDR3 DNA reads TGTGCCAGCAGGAGGGGACTAGCGGGGGGTACCGGGGAGCTGTTTTTT. It is translated as CASRRGLAGGTGELFF. The full variable domain, rest sourced from reference TRBV11-2 and TRBJ2-2, is EAGVAQSPRYKIIEKRQSVAFWCNPISGHATLYWYQQILGQGPKLLIQFQNNGVVDDSQLPKDRFSAERLKGVDSTLKIQPAKLEDSAVYLCASRRGLAGGTGELFFGEGSRLTVL.

This clonotype was detected ten times or more. The chain is built from TRBV3-1 and TRBJ1-1; D ambiguous. There are 12 residues in the CDR3. Germline V gene sequence: CDR1 LGHDT, CDR2 YNNKEL (reference sequence). Trimming took 0 bases from V and 11 from J, leaving 10 bases between them. The CDR3 nucleotides read TGTGCCAGCAGCCAAGAAGCGGAAACGGCTTTCTTT. Its translation: CASSQEAETAFF.

This clonotype was picked up many times. The gene calls are TRBV5-6 and TRBJ1-5; TRBD1 aligns across 7 bases. With V trimmed by 4 bases and J by 7 bases, 11 bases remained unmatched. The germline CDR1 and CDR2 sequences are SGHDT and YYEEEE. The CDR3 has 15 residues. The CDR3: CASSLIGGEGQPQHF. DNA of the CDR3: TGTGCCAGCAGCCTCATAGGGGGCGAAGGGCAGCCCCAGCATTTT.

This clonotype was seen ten or more times. This chain links TRBV11-2 with TRBJ1-2; the D gene is possibly TRBD1 (5 bases). CDR3 length: 14 residues. Germline V CDR1 and CDR2: SGHAT, FQNNGV. The V and J ends lost 4 bases and 7 bases respectively, with 16 bases between them. In DNA, the CDR3 is TGTGCCAGCAGCTCCTACCGGGGCCCGGGTGGCTACACCTTC. It is translated as CASSSYRGPGGYTF.

Many counts were recorded for this clonotype. The rearrangement links TRBV7-8 to TRBJ1-5; possible D gene TRBD1, 6 bases. CDR3 length equals 16 residues. V lost 1 base and J lost 6, with 16 bases in between. Germline assignment: CDR1 SGHVS and CDR2 FQNEAQ. CDR3 DNA sequence: TGTGCCAGCAGCTTAGAGAACAGGGTGGCTAGTCAGCCCCAGCATTTT. The encoded protein is CASSLENRVASQPQHF.

This clonotype appeared many times. The CDR3 loop is CASSPGTAQHF. Here the CDR3 DNA reads TGTGCCAGCAGCCCAGGGACAGCCCAGCATTTT. The rearrangement links TRBV28 to TRBJ1-5, with 7 bases aligning to TRBD1. Germline V gene data show CDR1 as MDHEN and CDR2 as SYDVKM. Losses at the gene ends were 6 bases for V and 11 bases for J; bases not matched to a gene: 4. The length of the CDR3 is 11 residues. Filled out from reference TRBV28 and TRBJ1-5, the complete variable domain reads DVKVTQSSRYLVKRTGEKVFLECVQDMDHENMFWYRQDPGLGLRLIYFSYDVKMKEKGDIPEGYSVSREKKERFSLILESASTNQTSMYLCASSPGTAQHFGDGTRLSIL.

This clonotype has at least ten counts. The J gene is TRBJ1-2, the V gene TRBV12-3 or TRBV12-4; 8 bases agree with TRBD1. The junction had 3 bases not matched to a gene; V was cut back by 5 bases and J by 4 bases. The CDR3 has 13 amino acids. The CDR3 DNA follows: TGTGCCAGCAGTCGGACAGGGATCTATGGCTACACCTTC. Translation: CASSRTGIYGYTF.

This clonotype was seen only a few times. The rearrangement joins TRBV27 to TRBJ2-1; D remains unclear. Germline V lookup: CDR1 MNHEY, CDR2 SMNVEV (reference sequence). V shed 4 bases and J shed 10 bases, with 26 bases lying between them. This CDR3 region has 17 residues. The CDR3 nucleotides read TGTGCCAGCAGTTGGGCGATGCCCATGGGCCCTTCATACGAGCAGTTCTTC. Its protein is CASSWAMPMGPSYEQFF.

This clonotype has ten or more counts. This chain joins TRBV5-1 and TRBJ2-1, with D perhaps TRBD1 (5 bases). Germline loops: CDR1 SGHRS, CDR2 YFSETQ. The CDR3 runs to 15 residues. Deletions cut 4 bases from V and 7 bases from J, with 18 bases between. CDR3 protein: CASSPDFDRINEQFF. The DNA of the CDR3 is TGCGCCAGCAGCCCAGACTTCGACAGAATAAATGAGCAGTTCTTC.

This clonotype was seen many times. The rearrangement links TRBV20-1 to TRBJ1-5; 12 positions match TRBD1. In germline, CDR1 is DFQATT, CDR2 SNEGSKA (reference sequence). The CDR3 is made up of 15 amino acids. J gave up 6 bases and V 6 bases, and 9 bases lay outside the gene matches. The CDR3 is CSAKGGQGAGQPQHF. DNA for the CDR3: TGCAGTGCGAAAGGGGGACAGGGGGCAGGTCAGCCCCAGCATTTT.

There are many counts of this clonotype. Germline is not matched at one junction end, which may reflect a read error. The chain recombines TRBV5-6 with TRBJ1-1; perhaps TRBD1 as D (5 bases). Germline CDR1 SGHDT, CDR2 YYEEEE. The CDR3 extends over 11 amino acids. In DNA, the CDR3 is TGTGCCAGCATTGGTGGGGCTGAAGCCTTCTTT. Translation: CASIGGAEAFF.

This clonotype has at least ten counts. The V and J genes are TRBV28 and TRBJ2-3; tentative D call: TRBD2 (6 bases). This CDR3 spans 15 amino acids. Trimming stripped 6 bases from V and 5 bases from J, with 18 bases between. Germline lookup yields CDR1 MDHEN and CDR2 SYDVKM. In DNA, the CDR3 is TGTGCCAGCAGGGATACACCGGGACTCCTAGATACGCAGTATTTT. Translated, it gives CASRDTPGLLDTQYF. Filled out from reference TRBV28 and TRBJ2-3, the complete variable domain reads DVKVTQSSRYLVKRTGEKVFLECVQDMDHENMFWYRQDPGLGLRLIYFSYDVKMKEKGDIPEGYSVSREKKERFSLILESASTNQTSMYLCASRDTPGLLDTQYFGPGTRLTVL.

This sequence joins TRBV6-1 and TRBJ1-1; D call uncertain. Germline CDR1 is MNHNS and CDR2 is SASEGT. This CDR3 has 12 residues. Between the trimmed V and J ends, which lost 5 bases and 8 bases, there was a span of 12 bases. In DNA form, the CDR3 reads TGTGCCAGCAGTAGATCAACGGGGGAAGCTTTCTTT. It is translated as CASSRSTGEAFF.

At least ten counts were recorded for this clonotype. The V gene is TRBV18, the J gene TRBJ1-1; D is perhaps TRBD1 (6 bases). The CDR3 consists of 14 residues. Germline lookup yields CDR1 KGHSH and CDR2 LQKENI. Trimming took off 5 bases at V and 7 bases at J, with 17 bases between the two ends. CDR3 DNA sequence: TGTGCCAGCTCAAAGAACCTCGACAGGCTTGAAGCTTTCTTT. As protein: CASSKNLDRLEAFF.

This clonotype has more than one count but fewer than ten. The genes are TRBV18 and TRBJ1-5; D gene ambiguous. The length of the CDR3 is 16 residues. Germline CDR1 KGHSH, CDR2 LQKENI. Trimming removed 2 bases from V and 2 bases from J, with 13 bases in between. This chain's CDR3 is CASSPSGVSGNQPQHF. In DNA form, the CDR3 reads TGTGCCAGCTCACCATCCGGAGTCTCAGGCAATCAGCCCCAGCATTTT.

Many counts were recorded for this clonotype. The rearrangement uses TRBV9 and TRBJ1-1, with a tentative D call TRBD1 (5 bases). The germline V gene has CDR1 SGDLS and CDR2 YYNGEE. V was shortened by 4 bases and J by 1 base, with 11 bases between the two germline ends. The CDR3 runs 14 residues. In DNA, the CDR3 is TGTGCCAGCAGCCCGTCCGGACAGAACACTGAAGCTTTCTTT. Translated: CASSPSGQNTEAFF.

This sequence joins TRBV5-1 and TRBJ2-2, with 7 bases identical to TRBD1. CDR3 size: 17 residues. Germline loops: CDR1 SGHRS, CDR2 YFSETQ. V gave up 2 bases and J gave up 1 base; unmatched junction bases: 8. This CDR3 reads CASSLSTGPLNTGELFF. The DNA of the CDR3 is TGCGCCAGCAGCTTATCGACAGGGCCCTTGAACACCGGGGAGCTGTTTTTT.

The table lists this clonotype with a few counts. The chain uses TRBV18 and TRBJ2-3; D is undetermined. Per germline, CDR1 KGHSH and CDR2 LQKENI. The CDR3 is made up of 16 amino acids. V was pared by 2 bases and J by 2 bases, with 14 bases between. The CDR3 region has the DNA TGTGCCAGCTCACCATCAAGTTCGGCCTACACAGATACGCAGTATTTT. Amino acids: CASSPSSSAYTDTQYF. The full variable domain, in which reference TRBV18 and TRBJ2-3 provide the parts outside the CDR3, is NAGVMQNPRHLVRRRGQEARLRCSPMKGHSHVYWYRQLPEEGLKFMVYLQKENIIDESGMPKERFSAEFPKEGPSILRIQQVVRGDSAAYFCASSPSSSAYTDTQYFGPGTRLTVL.

This clonotype was observed many times. This chain uses TRBV3-1 with TRBJ2-3; D may match TRBD1 or TRBD2 (6 bases each). Germline-derived CDR1 and CDR2 are LGHDT and YNNKEL (reference sequence). The CDR3 runs to 17 residues. V lost 0 bases, J lost 1 base, and 14 bases lay in between. DNA of the CDR3: TGTGCCAGCAGCCAAGAAGGGGGGTGGAAGGGCACAGATACGCAGTATTTT. This gives the protein CASSQEGGWKGTDTQYF.

In its sample, this clonotype was seen a few times. This sequence joins TRBV19 and TRBJ2-4, with D possibly matching TRBD1 (5 bases). Looked up from germline, CDR1 is LNHDA and CDR2 is SQIVND (reference sequence). The V end lost 5 bases, the J end lost 8 bases, and 19 bases lay between the germline ends. This CDR3 spans 15 amino acids. The CDR3 is CASSVQGQLADIQYF. CDR3 sequence (DNA): TGTGCCAGTAGTGTTCAGGGTCAGTTGGCGGACATTCAGTACTTC. Together with reference TRBV19 and TRBJ2-4, the CDR3 gives the full variable domain: DGGITQSPKYLFRKEGQNVTLSCEQNLNHDAMYWYRQDPGQGLRLIYYSQIVNDFQKGDIAEGYSVSREKKESFPLTVTSAQKNPTAFYLCASSVQGQLADIQYFGAGTRLSVL.

This clonotype was counted at least ten times. The CDR3, as DNA: TGTGCCAGCAGCTTGGACCCCGGGGACAACTATGGCTACACCTTC. Translating it yields CASSLDPGDNYGYTF. This rearrangement joins TRBV5-4 to TRBJ1-2; maybe TRBD1 (5 bases). Germline CDR1 reads SGHNT; CDR2 reads YYREEE (reference sequence). The CDR3 spans 15 residues. V lost 0 bases and J 2 bases, leaving 11 bases between the germline ends.

This clonotype was observed at least ten times. The J gene is TRBJ2-1, the V gene TRBV27; the D is unclear. V shed 7 bases and J shed 0 bases, with 13 bases lying between them. CDR3 length: 15 residues. Germline V gene data show CDR1 as MNHEY and CDR2 as SMNVEV (reference sequence). Here the CDR3 reads CASTALARSYNEQFF. CDR3 sequence (DNA): TGTGCCAGCACCGCACTCGCACGCTCCTACAATGAGCAGTTCTTC.

This clonotype was seen more than once but under ten times. This chain joins TRBV5-1 and TRBJ2-2, with 9 bases aligning to TRBD2. The germline V gene has CDR1 SGHRS and CDR2 YFSETQ. Trimming removed 4 bases from V and 2 bases from J; junction bases left unmatched: 9. CDR3 length: 17 residues. The CDR3 loop reads CASSPALAGRNTGELFF. In DNA form, the CDR3 reads TGCGCCAGCAGCCCCGCCCTAGCGGGACGAAACACCGGGGAGCTGTTTTTT.

This clonotype was seen repeatedly, ten times or more. The chain is built from TRBV6-1 and TRBJ1-1; unclear D gene. The V end lost 6 bases, the J end lost 0 bases, and 20 bases lay between the germline ends. This CDR3 region has 17 residues. Germline CDR1 is MNHNS and CDR2 is SASEGT. This chain's CDR3 is CASSQGRFLSMNTEAFF. CDR3 coding DNA: TGTGCCAGCAGCCAAGGACGGTTCCTTTCCATGAACACTGAAGCTTTCTTT.